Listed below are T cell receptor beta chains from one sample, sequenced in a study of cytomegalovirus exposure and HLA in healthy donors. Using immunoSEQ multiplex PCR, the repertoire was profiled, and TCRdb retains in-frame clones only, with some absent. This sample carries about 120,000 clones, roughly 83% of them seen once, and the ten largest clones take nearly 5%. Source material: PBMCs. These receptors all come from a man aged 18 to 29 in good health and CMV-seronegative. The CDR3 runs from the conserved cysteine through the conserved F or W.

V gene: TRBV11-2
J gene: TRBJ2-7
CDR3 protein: CASSLVGGDEQYF

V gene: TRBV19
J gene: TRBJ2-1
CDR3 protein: CASGPGINDEQFF

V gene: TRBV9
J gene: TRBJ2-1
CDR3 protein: CASSRGGTYNEQFF

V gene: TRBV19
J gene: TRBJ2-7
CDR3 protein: CASSVTGTHEQYF

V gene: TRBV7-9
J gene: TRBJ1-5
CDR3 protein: CASSPGGNQPQHF

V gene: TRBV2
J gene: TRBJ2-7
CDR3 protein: CASKGGGQGDHEQYF

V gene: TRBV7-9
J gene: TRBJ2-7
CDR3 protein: CASSSRTSGGFSYEQYF

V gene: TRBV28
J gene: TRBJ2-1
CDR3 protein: CASSLGSGANNEQFF

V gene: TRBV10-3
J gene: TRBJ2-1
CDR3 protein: CAISADTDNEQFF

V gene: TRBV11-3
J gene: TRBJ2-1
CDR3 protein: CASSRSGRVDNEQFF

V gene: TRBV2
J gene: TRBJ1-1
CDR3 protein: CASTGETEAFF

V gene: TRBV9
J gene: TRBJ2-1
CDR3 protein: CASSVGGANNEQFF

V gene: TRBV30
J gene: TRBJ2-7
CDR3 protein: CALGQGDEQYF

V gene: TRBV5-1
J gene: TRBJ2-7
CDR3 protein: CASSLRQGGYEQYF

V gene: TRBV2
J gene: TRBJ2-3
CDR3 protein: CASSWSREGRRTDTQYF

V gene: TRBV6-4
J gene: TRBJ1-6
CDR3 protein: CASSDGQGWNSPLHF

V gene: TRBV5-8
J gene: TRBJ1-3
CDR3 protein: CASSLVVGASGNTIYF

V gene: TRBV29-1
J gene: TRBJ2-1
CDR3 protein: CSGRTPRHNEQFF

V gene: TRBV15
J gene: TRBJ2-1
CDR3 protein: CATSSLGLAGEGSYNEQFF

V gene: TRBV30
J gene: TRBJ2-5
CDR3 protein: CAWFIGATQYF

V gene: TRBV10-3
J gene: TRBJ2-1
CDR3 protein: CAISEETASSYNEQFF

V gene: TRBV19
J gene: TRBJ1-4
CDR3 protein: CASSIGQGGEKLFF

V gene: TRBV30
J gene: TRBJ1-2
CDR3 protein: CAWSQGAGYGYTF

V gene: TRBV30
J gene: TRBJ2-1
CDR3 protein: CAWSVTGLAASYNEQFF

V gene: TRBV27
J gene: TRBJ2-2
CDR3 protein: CASRTSGTPTNTGELFF

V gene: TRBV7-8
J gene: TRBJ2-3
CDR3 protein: CASSPPSGRMWDTQYF

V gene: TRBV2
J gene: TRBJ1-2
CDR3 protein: CASNDMDYGYTF

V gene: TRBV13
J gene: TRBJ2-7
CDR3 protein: CASSFRLRERSEQYF

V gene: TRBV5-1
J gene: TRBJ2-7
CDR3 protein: CASSLEGTGGFPYEQYF

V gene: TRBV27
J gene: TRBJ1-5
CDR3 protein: CASSFTINQPQHF

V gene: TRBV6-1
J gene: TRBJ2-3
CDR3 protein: CASSEASGGPQGTQYF

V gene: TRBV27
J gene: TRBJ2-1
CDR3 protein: CASIGGGYNEQFF

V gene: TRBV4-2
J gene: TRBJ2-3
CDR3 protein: CASSQETVNTQYF

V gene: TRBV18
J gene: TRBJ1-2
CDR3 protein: CASSPEGGYYGYTF

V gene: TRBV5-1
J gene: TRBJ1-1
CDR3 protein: CASSFGNANTEAFF

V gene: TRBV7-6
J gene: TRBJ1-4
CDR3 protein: CASSARQGFREKLFF

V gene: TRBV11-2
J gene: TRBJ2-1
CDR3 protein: CASSLVTGGGDEQFF

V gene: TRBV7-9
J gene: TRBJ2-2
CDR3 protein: CASSADRQGTGELFF

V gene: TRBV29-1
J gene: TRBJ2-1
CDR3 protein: CSVELAATYNEQFF

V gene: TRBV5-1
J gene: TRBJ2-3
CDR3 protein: CASSTGLAGADTQYF

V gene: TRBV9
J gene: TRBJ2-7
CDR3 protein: CASSVAGGTSYEQYF

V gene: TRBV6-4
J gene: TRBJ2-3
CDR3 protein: CASSSGGALTDTQYF

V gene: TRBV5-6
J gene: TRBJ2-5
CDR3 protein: CASSSRTGGRIGEETQYF

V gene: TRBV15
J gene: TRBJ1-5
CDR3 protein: CATSRDYRVGNQPQHF

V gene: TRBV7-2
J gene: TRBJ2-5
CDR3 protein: CASSLEGYNQETQYF

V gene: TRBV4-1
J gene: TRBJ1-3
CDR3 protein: CASSQILSGNTIYF

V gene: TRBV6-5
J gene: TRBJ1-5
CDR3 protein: CASSLGQGHNQPQHF

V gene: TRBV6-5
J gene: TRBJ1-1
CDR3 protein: CASTTGQEAFF